Listed here are 17 T cell receptor beta chains from one sample, sequenced in a study of cytomegalovirus exposure and HLA in healthy donors. A multiplex PCR was run with 60 Vbeta primers and 13 Jbeta primers. This table comes from immunoSEQ multiplex PCR, and its TCRdb copy is limited to in-frame clones, with some not included. The sample yields around 200,000 clones, 85% seen once. What was sequenced was PBMCs. These receptor sequences come from a woman in her 50s in good health and CMV-seronegative.

V and J are TRBV7-3 and TRBJ2-2; 7 bases fit TRBD1. The CDR3 sequence is 16 residues long. Germline assignment: CDR1 SGHTA and CDR2 FQGTGA. Trimming took 4 bases from V and 2 from J; bases not matched to a gene: 7. For the CDR3, the DNA is TGTGCCAGCAGCTCATCCGGGACAGTCAACACCGGGGAGCTGTTTTTT. Its protein product is CASSSSGTVNTGELFF.

This chain uses TRBV5-4 with TRBJ1-4; 10 bases match TRBD1. CDR1 SGHNT and CDR2 YYREEE come from the germline V gene (reference sequence). The CDR3 contains 14 residues. The junction had 3 bases not matched to a gene; V was cut back by 3 bases and J by 7 bases. The CDR3 DNA reads TGTGCCAGCAGCTGGGACAGGGGAAGTGAAAAACTGTTTTTT. It encodes CASSWDRGSEKLFF.

The chain carries TRBV27 and TRBJ2-1; TRBD2 aligns across 12 bases. Germline CDR1 reads MNHEY; CDR2 reads SMNVEV (reference sequence). After removal of 6 bases from V and 4 bases from J, the junction contained 7 bases not matched to a gene. The CDR3 spans 16 residues. Here the CDR3 reads CASRPTSGRPYNEQFF. The CDR3 DNA is TGTGCCAGCAGGCCAACTAGCGGGAGGCCGTACAATGAGCAGTTCTTC.

This sequence joins TRBV5-1 and TRBJ2-5, with 9 nucleotides matching TRBD1. The CDR3 has 14 amino acids. J was trimmed by 3 bases and V by 4 bases; bases with no gene match: 4. Germline CDR1 reads SGHRS; CDR2 reads YFSETQ. Written as DNA, the CDR3 is TGCGCCAGCAGCCGTCGGACAGGGGAAGAGACCCAGTACTTC. Protein product: CASSRRTGEETQYF.

The CDR3 loop reads CASTRGGAANEKLFF. The CDR3 region has the DNA TGTGCCAGCACTAGAGGGGGGGCAGCGAATGAAAAACTGTTTTTT. The chain joins TRBV6-5 to TRBJ1-4, with D perhaps matching TRBD1 (6 bases). The CDR3 length is 15 residues. The germline CDR1 and CDR2 sequences are MNHEY and SVGAGI. The V end was cut by 7 bases, the J end by 5 bases, with 17 bases between.

The chain carries TRBV5-1 and TRBJ2-1, with 8 nucleotides matching TRBD1. Germline V gene lookup returns CDR1 SGHRS and CDR2 YFSETQ. Trimming took 1 base from V and 9 from J; bases not matched to a gene: 9. The CDR3 totals 15 residues. CDR3 nucleotide sequence: TGCGCCAGCAGCTTGCGTCAGGGGGCGAGTAGTGAGCAGTTCTTC. Translation: CASSLRQGASSEQFF.

This clone was detected only once. The rearrangement joins TRBV30 to TRBJ1-2; D unresolved. The germline gives CDR1 GTSNPN, CDR2 SVGIG (reference sequence). Between the trimmed V and J ends, which lost 0 bases and 4 bases, there was a span of 12 bases. This CDR3 contains 14 residues. CDR3 residues: CAWSVLGVIYGYTF. The DNA for the CDR3 is TGTGCCTGGAGTGTACTGGGAGTTATCTATGGCTACACCTTC.

The rearrangement uses TRBV19 and TRBJ1-1, with 9 bases that match TRBD1. Germline-derived CDR1 and CDR2 are LNHDA and SQIVND (reference sequence). The CDR3 is 15 amino acids. The trim removed 5 bases at V and 5 bases at J, leaving 9 bases unmatched. The CDR3 protein is CASSLPGQGRTEAFF. The CDR3 DNA reads TGTGCCAGTAGTCTACCGGGACAGGGAAGGACTGAAGCTTTCTTT.

The rearrangement links TRBV5-1 to TRBJ2-7; TRBD1 agrees at 8 bases. V lost 0 bases to trimming and J lost 3 bases; unmatched junction nucleotides: 5. This CDR3 contains 15 residues. The germline CDR1 and CDR2 sequences are SGHRS and YFSETQ. The CDR3 sequence: CASSLAGTGFYEQYF. CDR3 in DNA: TGCGCCAGCAGCTTGGCCGGGACAGGATTCTACGAGCAGTACTTC.

Details on this clone: A read error may account for a junction end that differs from germline. Here the CDR3 reads CASSGGIF. DNA of the CDR3: TGTGCCAGCAGCGGGGGGATCTTC. J is TRBJ2-1 and V is TRBV5-4, with D perhaps TRBD2 (6 bases). The CDR3 is 8 amino acids. Germline CDR1 and CDR2: SGHNT and YYREEE (reference sequence).

This clone turned up a few times. The genes are TRBV27 and TRBJ2-2; a weak D match, TRBD1 (6 bases). V was trimmed by 6 bases and J by 4 bases, leaving 15 bases between them. The CDR3 runs 15 residues. Germline CDR1 is MNHEY and CDR2 is SMNVEV (reference sequence). CDR3 loop: CASRRQARVTGELFF. The DNA of the CDR3 is TGTGCCAGCAGACGACAGGCTCGAGTCACCGGGGAGCTGTTTTTT.

J is TRBJ1-2 and V is TRBV29-1; 7 bases align to TRBD1. The CDR3 has 12 amino acids. Germline trimming cut 4 bases from V and 8 bases from J; bases unmatched to any gene: 7. Germline loops: CDR1 SQVTM, CDR2 ANQGSEA. The CDR3 reads CSVGAGGKGYTF. The CDR3 coding sequence is TGCAGCGTTGGGGCAGGGGGTAAAGGCTACACCTTC.

This chain links TRBV5-8 with TRBJ2-5, with TRBD2 identical over 14 bases. This CDR3 is built from 18 residues. From germline, CDR1 is SGHTS and CDR2 YDEGEE. V dropped 0 bases and J dropped 5; count of bases not matched to a gene: 9. CDR3: CASSLERTSGRSRETQYF. DNA for the CDR3: TGTGCCAGCAGCTTGGAGAGGACTAGCGGGAGGTCTAGGGAGACCCAGTACTTC.

J is TRBJ1-5 and V is TRBV5-6; D not resolved. Trimming pared 7 bases from V and 6 bases from J, leaving 17 bases between. The CDR3 runs to 14 residues. Germline V gene data show CDR1 as SGHDT and CDR2 as YYEEEE. Written as DNA, the CDR3 is TGTGCCAGCTCCGAAGCGGGGTCGGGTCAGCCCCAGCATTTT. Translated, it gives CASSEAGSGQPQHF.

This clone was counted between two and nine times. The genes are TRBV29-1 and TRBJ2-7; the match to TRBD2 covers 11 bases. CDR1 is SQVTM, CDR2 ANQGSEA, per germline. CDR3 length equals 14 residues. Unmatched junction bases numbered 7, after V lost 7 bases and J lost 2 bases. CDR3 sequence (DNA): TGCAGCGCAAAACTAGCGGGAGCTCCCTACGAGCAGTACTTC. Translated, it gives CSAKLAGAPYEQYF.

The genes are TRBV2 and TRBJ2-5; 7 nucleotides agree with TRBD2. Losses at the gene ends were 6 bases for V and 12 bases for J; bases not matched to a gene: 10. Germline values: CDR1 SNHLY, CDR2 FYNNEI. The CDR3 consists of 12 residues. CDR3 in amino acids: CASRRLAESEYF. For the CDR3, the DNA is TGTGCCAGCAGACGTCTAGCGGAGAGCGAGTACTTC.

The chain employs TRBV2 and TRBJ1-1, with D possibly being TRBD1 (6 bases). This CDR3 has 14 residues. In germline, CDR1 is SNHLY, CDR2 FYNNEI. Trimming removed 7 bases from V and 5 bases from J, with 17 bases in between. CDR3 residues: CASTKKQGKTEAFF. CDR3 DNA sequence: TGTGCCAGCACCAAAAAACAGGGTAAGACTGAAGCTTTCTTT. The whole variable domain, filled in from reference TRBV2 and TRBJ1-1, reads EPEVTQTPSHQVTQMGQEVILRCVPISNHLYFYWYRQILGQKVEFLVSFYNNEISEKSEIFDDQFSVERPDGSNFTLKIRSTKLEDSAMYFCASTKKQGKTEAFFGQGTRLTVV.